The 12 T cell receptor beta chains presented below share a single source sample, sequenced in a study of CD4+ T cells in melanoma (dated by TCRdb to 2021 to 2024). Libraries were prepared through the immunoSEQ multiplex PCR assay. Here the immuneACCESS table is served through TCRdb, limited to in-frame sequences with V and J called. Missing clones are a known gap in these copies; in checked studies unresolved V genes cover under half, and the rest lacks a known reason. For this sample there are approximately 110,000 clones; around 92% appear just once. The ten largest clonotypes hold 2.5% to 3.5% of the sample. The sequencing input was peripheral blood. The receptors originated from a human donor with melanoma.

The rearrangement uses TRBV7-2 and TRBJ1-1, with 9 bases identical to TRBD1. CDR1 is SGHTA, CDR2 FQGNSA, per germline. Losses at the gene ends were 2 bases for V and 11 bases for J; bases not matched to a gene: 3. This CDR3 is 12 amino acids long. The CDR3 here is CASSLTDRGAFF. In nucleotides, the CDR3 is TGTGCCAGCAGCTTAACAGACAGGGGGGCTTTCTTT.

This clone has just one count. This chain joins TRBV28 and TRBJ1-3; D ambiguous. The CDR3 runs to 16 residues. Germline loops: CDR1 MDHEN, CDR2 SYDVKM. V was shortened by 4 bases and J by 0 bases, with 13 bases between the two germline ends. CDR3: CASSSPSVSSGNTIYF. CDR3 in DNA: TGTGCCAGCAGTTCCCCCTCAGTGAGCTCTGGAAACACCATATATTTT.

The chain employs TRBV10-3 and TRBJ1-2; TRBD1 might be the D (6 bases). V was pared by 6 bases and J by 2 bases, with 10 bases between. The germline V gene has CDR1 ENHRY and CDR2 SYGVKD. The CDR3 consists of 13 residues. CDR3 coding DNA: TGTGCCATCAGGGACGGGACAAACTATGGCTACACCTTC. This codes for CAIRDGTNYGYTF.

This chain links TRBV5-1 with TRBJ2-1; either TRBD1 or TRBD2 may supply D (7 bases each). The CDR3 spans 14 residues. With 3 bases removed from V and 8 bases from J, the gap between germline ends came to 15 bases. Germline CDR1 and CDR2: SGHRS and YFSETQ. The CDR3 coding sequence is TGCGCCAGCAGCTCCCAGGGGGGAGGGGATGAGCAGTTCTTC. It codes for CASSSQGGGDEQFF.

This clone was seen a handful of times. V is TRBV11-2 and J is TRBJ2-6, with TRBD2 matching over 7 bases. Germline V gives CDR1 SGHAT, CDR2 FQNNGV. Trimming cost V 1 base and J 4 bases; bases outside gene matches: 7. The CDR3 is made up of 17 amino acids. The DNA for the CDR3 is TGTGCCAGCAGCTTAGCCTTGGCGGGGGTAGGGGCCAACGTCCTGACTTTC. Translated, it gives CASSLALAGVGANVLTF.

The chain links TRBV27 to TRBJ2-1; 9 bases fit TRBD2. From germline, CDR1 is MNHEY and CDR2 SMNVEV (reference sequence). The CDR3 loop spans 20 amino acids. V lost 2 bases, J lost 1 base, and 15 bases stayed unmatched. CDR3 loop: CASSLQGGRAMLWSYNEQFF. The CDR3 DNA reads as TGTGCCAGCAGTTTACAAGGCGGGAGGGCCATGCTATGGTCCTACAATGAGCAGTTCTTC.

This chain joins TRBV5-1 and TRBJ2-7; 8 bases are a match to TRBD1. Germline V lookup: CDR1 SGHRS, CDR2 YFSETQ. The junction had 8 bases not matched to a gene; V was cut back by 4 bases and J by 5 bases. CDR3 size: 14 residues. CDR3 loop: CASSPGTGGNEQYF. The CDR3 DNA is TGCGCCAGCAGCCCTGGGACAGGTGGTAACGAGCAGTACTTC. The whole variable domain, filled in from reference TRBV5-1 and TRBJ2-7, reads KAGVTQTPRYLIKTRGQQVTLSCSPISGHRSVSWYQQTPGQGLQFLFEYFSETQRNKGNFPGRFSGRQFSNSRSEMNVSTLELGDSALYLCASSPGTGGNEQYFGPGTRLTVT.

The rearrangement uses TRBV18 and TRBJ2-7; D not certain. The CDR3 totals 15 residues. From germline, CDR1 is KGHSH and CDR2 LQKENI. Trimming took off 0 bases at V and 7 bases at J, with 16 bases between the two ends. Here the CDR3 reads CASSPPVQWVGEQYF. The CDR3, as DNA: TGTGCCAGCTCACCACCGGTACAGTGGGTCGGAGAGCAGTACTTC. Combining the CDR3 with reference TRBV18 and TRBJ2-7 gives the whole variable domain NAGVMQNPRHLVRRRGQEARLRCSPMKGHSHVYWYRQLPEEGLKFMVYLQKENIIDESGMPKERFSAEFPKEGPSILRIQQVVRGDSAAYFCASSPPVQWVGEQYFGPGTRLTVT.

The V call is TRBV28, the J call TRBJ1-5; possible D gene TRBD1, 5 bases. From germline, CDR1 is MDHEN and CDR2 SYDVKM. This CDR3 comprises 14 residues. The ends were cut back, 6 bases at V and 0 bases at J, with 9 bases in the middle. This chain's CDR3 is CASSRQHSNQPQHF. As DNA, the CDR3 is TGTGCCAGCAGCCGACAGCATAGCAATCAGCCCCAGCATTTT.

The CDR3 coding sequence is TGTGCCAGCTCACCAAACACTGAAGCTTTCTTT. The encoded protein is CASSPNTEAFF. The chain links TRBV18 to TRBJ1-1; unclear D gene. Trimming took off 2 bases at V and 2 bases at J, with 0 bases between the two ends. Per germline, CDR1 KGHSH and CDR2 LQKENI. The CDR3 is 11 residues long.

The CDR3 is CASSLVGGGYGRSGNTIYF. CDR3 nucleotide sequence: TGTGCCAGCAGCTTAGTTGGTGGGGGTTATGGACGCTCTGGAAACACCATATATTTT. The chain links TRBV7-6 to TRBJ1-3, with D perhaps TRBD1 (5 bases). The germline V gene has CDR1 SGHVS and CDR2 FNYEAQ. There are 19 residues in the CDR3. Trimming pared 1 base from V and 0 bases from J, leaving 19 bases between.

The genes are TRBV5-8 and TRBJ2-3; tentative D call: TRBD2 (6 bases). The germline V gene encodes CDR1 SGHTS and CDR2 YDEGEE. V was shortened by 1 base and J by 2 bases, with 14 bases between the two germline ends. There are 16 residues in the CDR3. The CDR3: CASSLRPGGSTDTQYF. Written as DNA, the CDR3 is TGTGCCAGCAGCTTGCGTCCCGGGGGATCCACAGATACGCAGTATTTT.